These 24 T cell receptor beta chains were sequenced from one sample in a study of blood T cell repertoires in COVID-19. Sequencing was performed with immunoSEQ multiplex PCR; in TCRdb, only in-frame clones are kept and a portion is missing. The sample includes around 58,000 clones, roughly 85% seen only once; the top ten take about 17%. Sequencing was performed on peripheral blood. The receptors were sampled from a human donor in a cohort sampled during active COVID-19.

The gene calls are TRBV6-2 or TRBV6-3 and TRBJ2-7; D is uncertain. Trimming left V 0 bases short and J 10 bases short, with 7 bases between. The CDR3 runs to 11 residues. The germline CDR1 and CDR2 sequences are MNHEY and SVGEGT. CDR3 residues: CASSYSYFQYF. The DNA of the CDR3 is TGTGCCAGCAGTTACTCCTACTTTCAGTACTTC.

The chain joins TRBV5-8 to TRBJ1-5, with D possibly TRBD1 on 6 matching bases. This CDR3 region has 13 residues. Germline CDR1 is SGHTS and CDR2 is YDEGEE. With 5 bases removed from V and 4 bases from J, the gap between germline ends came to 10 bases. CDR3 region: CASRRGSNQPQHF. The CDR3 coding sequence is TGTGCCAGCAGGAGGGGGTCTAATCAGCCCCAGCATTTT. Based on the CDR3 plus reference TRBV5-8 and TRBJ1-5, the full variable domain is EAGVTQSPTHLIKTRGQQATLRCSPISGHTSVYWYQQALGLGLQFLLWYDEGEERNRGNFPPRFSGRQFPNYSSELNVNALELEDSALYLCASRRGSNQPQHFGDGTRLSIL.

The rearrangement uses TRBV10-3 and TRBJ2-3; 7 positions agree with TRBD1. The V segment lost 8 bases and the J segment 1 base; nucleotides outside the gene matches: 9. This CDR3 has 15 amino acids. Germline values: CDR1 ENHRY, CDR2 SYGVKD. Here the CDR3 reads CAIGRGGQGTDTQYF. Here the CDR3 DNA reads TGTGCCATCGGGCGAGGGGGCCAGGGCACAGATACGCAGTATTTT.

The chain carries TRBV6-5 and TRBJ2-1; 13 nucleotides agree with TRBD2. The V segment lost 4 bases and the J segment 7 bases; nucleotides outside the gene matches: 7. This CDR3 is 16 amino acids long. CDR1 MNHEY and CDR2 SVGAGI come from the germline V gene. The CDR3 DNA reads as TGTGCCAGCAGTTCCACTAGCGGGGGGGCGCGGAATGAGCAGTTCTTC. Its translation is CASSSTSGGARNEQFF.

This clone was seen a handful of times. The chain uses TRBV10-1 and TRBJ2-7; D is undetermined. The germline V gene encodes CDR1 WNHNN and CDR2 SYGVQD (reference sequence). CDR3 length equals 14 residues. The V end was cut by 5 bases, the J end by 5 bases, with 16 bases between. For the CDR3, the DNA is TGCGCCAGCAGTTACCCCATCCTATCGGACGAGCAGTACTTC. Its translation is CASSYPILSDEQYF.

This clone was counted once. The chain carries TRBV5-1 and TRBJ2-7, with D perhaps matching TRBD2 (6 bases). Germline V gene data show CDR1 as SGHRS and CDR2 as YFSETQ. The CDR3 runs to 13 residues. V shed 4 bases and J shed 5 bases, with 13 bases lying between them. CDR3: CASSPGGTNEQYF. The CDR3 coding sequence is TGCGCCAGCAGCCCCGGGGGTACCAACGAGCAGTACTTC.

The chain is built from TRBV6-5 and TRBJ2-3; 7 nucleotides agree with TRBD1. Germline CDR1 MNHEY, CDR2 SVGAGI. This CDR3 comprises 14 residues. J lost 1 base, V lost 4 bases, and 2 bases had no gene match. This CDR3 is CASSSGQGTDTQYF. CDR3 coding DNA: TGTGCCAGCAGTTCTGGACAGGGCACAGATACGCAGTATTTT.

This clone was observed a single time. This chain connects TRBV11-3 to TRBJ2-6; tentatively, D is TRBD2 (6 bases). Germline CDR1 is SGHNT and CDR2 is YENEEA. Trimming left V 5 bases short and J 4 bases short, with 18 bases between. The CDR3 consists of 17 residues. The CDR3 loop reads CASSPLGGMAGANVLTF. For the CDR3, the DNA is TGTGCCAGCAGCCCCCTAGGAGGGATGGCCGGGGCCAACGTCCTGACTTTC. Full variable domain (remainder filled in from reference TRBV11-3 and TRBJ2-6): EAGVVQSPRYKIIEKKQPVAFWCNPISGHNTLYWYLQNLGQGPELLIRYENEEAVDDSQLPKDRFSAERLKGVDSTLKIQPAELGDSAVYLCASSPLGGMAGANVLTFGAGSRLTVL.

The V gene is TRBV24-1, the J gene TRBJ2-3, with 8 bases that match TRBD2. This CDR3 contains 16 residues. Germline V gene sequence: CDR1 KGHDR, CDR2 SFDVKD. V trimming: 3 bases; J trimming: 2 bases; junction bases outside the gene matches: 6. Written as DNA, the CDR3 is TGTGCCACCAGTGATCCCGGGGGGGCCCACACAGATACGCAGTATTTT. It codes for CATSDPGGAHTDTQYF.

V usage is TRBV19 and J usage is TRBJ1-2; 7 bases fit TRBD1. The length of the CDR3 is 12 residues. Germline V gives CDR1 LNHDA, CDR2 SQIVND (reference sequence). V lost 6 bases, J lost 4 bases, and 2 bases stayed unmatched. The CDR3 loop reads CASRTGSYGYTF. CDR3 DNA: TGTGCCAGTAGGACAGGGAGCTATGGCTACACCTTC.

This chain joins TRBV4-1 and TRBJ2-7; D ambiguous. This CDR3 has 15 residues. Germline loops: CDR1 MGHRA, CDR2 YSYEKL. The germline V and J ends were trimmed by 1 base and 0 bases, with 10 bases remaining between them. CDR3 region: CASSQGEWSSYEQYF. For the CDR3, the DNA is TGCGCCAGCAGCCAAGGTGAATGGAGCTCCTACGAGCAGTACTTC.

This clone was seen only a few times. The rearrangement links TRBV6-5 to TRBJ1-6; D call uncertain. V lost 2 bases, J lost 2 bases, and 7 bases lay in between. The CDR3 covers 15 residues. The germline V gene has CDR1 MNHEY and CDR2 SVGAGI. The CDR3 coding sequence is TGTGCCAGCAGTTACCGTACAACCTATAATTCACCCCTCCACTTT. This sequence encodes CASSYRTTYNSPLHF.

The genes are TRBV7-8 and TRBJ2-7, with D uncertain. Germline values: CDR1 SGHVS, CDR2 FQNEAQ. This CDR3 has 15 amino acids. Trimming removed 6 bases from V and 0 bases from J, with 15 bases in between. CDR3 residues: CASSFISLSSYEQYF. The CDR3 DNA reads TGTGCCAGCAGTTTCATCTCGCTCAGCTCCTACGAGCAGTACTTC.

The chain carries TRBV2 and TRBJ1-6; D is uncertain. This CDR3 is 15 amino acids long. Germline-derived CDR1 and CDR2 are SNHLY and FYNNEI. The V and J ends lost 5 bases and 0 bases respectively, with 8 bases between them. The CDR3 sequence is CASSRESSYNSPLHF. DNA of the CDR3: TGTGCCAGCAGTAGGGAGAGCTCCTATAATTCACCCCTCCACTTT.

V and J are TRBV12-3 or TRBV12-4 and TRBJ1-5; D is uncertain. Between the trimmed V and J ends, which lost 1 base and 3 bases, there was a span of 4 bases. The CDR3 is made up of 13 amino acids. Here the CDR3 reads CASSLEHNQPQHF. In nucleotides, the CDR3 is TGTGCCAGCAGTTTAGAGCACAATCAGCCCCAGCATTTT.

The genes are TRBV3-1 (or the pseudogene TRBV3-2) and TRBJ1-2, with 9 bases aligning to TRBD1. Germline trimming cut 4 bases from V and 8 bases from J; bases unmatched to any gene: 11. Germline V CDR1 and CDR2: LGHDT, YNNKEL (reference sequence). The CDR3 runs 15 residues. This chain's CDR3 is CASSPSPGTGSGYTF. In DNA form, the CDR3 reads TGTGCCAGCAGCCCAAGTCCCGGGACAGGGTCGGGCTACACCTTC.

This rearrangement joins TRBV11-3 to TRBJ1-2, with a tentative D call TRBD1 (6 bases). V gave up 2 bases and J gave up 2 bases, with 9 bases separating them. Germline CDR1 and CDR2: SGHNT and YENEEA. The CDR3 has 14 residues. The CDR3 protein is CASSLRGSNYGYTF. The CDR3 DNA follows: TGTGCCAGCAGCTTAAGGGGGTCCAACTATGGCTACACCTTC.

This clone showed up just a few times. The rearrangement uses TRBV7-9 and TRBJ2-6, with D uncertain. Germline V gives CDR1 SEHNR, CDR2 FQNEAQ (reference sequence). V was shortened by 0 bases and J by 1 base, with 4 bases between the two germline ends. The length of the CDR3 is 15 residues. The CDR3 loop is CASSLAESGANVLTF. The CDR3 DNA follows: TGTGCCAGCAGCTTAGCTGAGTCTGGGGCCAACGTCCTGACTTTC. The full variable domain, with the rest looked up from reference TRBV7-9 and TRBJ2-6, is DTGVSQNPRHKITKRGQNVTFRCDPISEHNRLYWYRQTLGQGPEFLTYFQNEAQLEKSRLLSDRFSAERPKGSFSTLEIQRTEQGDSAMYLCASSLAESGANVLTFGAGSRLTVL.

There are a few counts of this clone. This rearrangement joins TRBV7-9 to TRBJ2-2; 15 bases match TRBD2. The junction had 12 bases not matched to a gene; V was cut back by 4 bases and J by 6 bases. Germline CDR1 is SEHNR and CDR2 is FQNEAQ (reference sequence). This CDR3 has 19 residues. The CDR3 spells CASSYRLGLAGGRPGELFF. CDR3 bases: TGTGCCAGCAGCTATCGACTCGGACTAGCGGGGGGGCGGCCCGGGGAGCTGTTTTTT.

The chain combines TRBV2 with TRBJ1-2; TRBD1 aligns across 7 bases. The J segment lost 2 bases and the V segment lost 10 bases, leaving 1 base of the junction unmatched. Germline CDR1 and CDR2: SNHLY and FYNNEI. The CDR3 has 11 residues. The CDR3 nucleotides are TGTGCCATACAGGGGAACTATGGCTACACCTTC. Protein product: CAIQGNYGYTF.

The DNA for the CDR3 is TGTGCCAGCAACGGTCAAGGGATGACAGGGGGCCACGAGCAGTACTTC. Encoded protein: CASNGQGMTGGHEQYF. The rearrangement links TRBV28 to TRBJ2-7; 10 nucleotides line up with TRBD1. After removal of 7 bases from V and 5 bases from J, the junction contained 14 bases not matched to a gene. Germline V CDR1 and CDR2: MDHEN, SYDVKM. The CDR3 spans 16 residues.

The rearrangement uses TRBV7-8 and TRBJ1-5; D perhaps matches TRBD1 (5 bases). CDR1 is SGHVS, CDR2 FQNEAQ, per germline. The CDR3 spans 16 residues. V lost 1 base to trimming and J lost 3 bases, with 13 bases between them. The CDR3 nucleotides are TGTGCCAGCAGCTTAGGGTCAGTAGGGGACAATCAGCCCCAGCATTTT. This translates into CASSLGSVGDNQPQHF.

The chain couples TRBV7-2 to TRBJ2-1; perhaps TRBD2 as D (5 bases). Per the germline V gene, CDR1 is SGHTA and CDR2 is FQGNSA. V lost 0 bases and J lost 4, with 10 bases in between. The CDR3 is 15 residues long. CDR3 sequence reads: CASSLARDFYNEQFF. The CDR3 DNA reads TGTGCCAGCAGCTTAGCCCGGGATTTTTACAATGAGCAGTTCTTC.

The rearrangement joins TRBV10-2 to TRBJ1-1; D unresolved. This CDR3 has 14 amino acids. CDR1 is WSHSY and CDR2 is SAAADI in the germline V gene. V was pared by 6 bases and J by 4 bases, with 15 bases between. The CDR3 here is CASSFERAFTEAFF. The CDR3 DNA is TGCGCCAGCAGCTTCGAAAGAGCCTTCACTGAAGCTTTCTTT.